The text below deals with one T cell receptor (beta chain). Germline CDR1 is SGHDT and CDR2 is YYEEEE. V trimming: 7 bases; J trimming: 5 bases; junction bases outside the gene matches: 18. CDR3 length: 17 amino acids. This specimen comes from a study of blood T cell repertoires in COVID-19. The authors' processing: Amplification of reference gene primers provided the estimated nucleated cell counts. The protocol was immunoSEQ multiplex PCR, while the TCRdb copy is restricted to in-frame clones and leaves out a portion. D and trimming were read from the DNA, whereas the V and J calls and clone size are those reported in that table. Counted here are hundreds of thousands of clones, about 91% occurring once; the ten biggest clones make up around an eighth. Seattle's cohort entered during active infection and was followed longitudinally.

This rearrangement joins TRBV5-6 to TRBJ2-5; 9 bases line up with TRBD1. The clonotype comes from a woman aged 50 to 60 with COVID-19, enrolled during active disease. Sequencing was performed on peripheral blood. The CDR3 loop reads CASDGLGGQGGWETQYF. The CDR3 DNA follows: TGTGCCAGCGACGGCCTGGGGGGACAGGGCGGTTGGGAGACCCAGTACTTC.